What follows is one TCR beta chain and its context. The data belong to a study of blood T cell repertoires in COVID-19. Study background: Whether acute or convalescent, the COVID-19 samples came from the United States, Italy and Spain. T cells, B-cell-depleted T cells, or PBMCs provided the cDNA or gDNA that served as material.

Authors' data handling: Amplification from reference gene primers served as the basis for estimated nucleated cell counts. Assay: immunoSEQ multiplex PCR; the TCRdb copy retains only in-frame clones and omits some. D and trimming come from the DNA, and the V and J calls and clone size come from that table. The data contain roughly 210,000 clones, approximately 80% of them seen just once; the ten biggest clones take up roughly a tenth. In germline, CDR1 is MNHEY, CDR2 SMNVEV (reference sequence). This CDR3 spans 15 amino acids. The V end was cut by 5 bases, the J end by 8 bases, with 21 bases between.

The chain couples TRBV27 to TRBJ1-2; the D is unclear. This clonotype was sampled from an elderly woman with COVID-19, enrolled during active disease. Specimen: peripheral blood. Here the CDR3 reads CASSARDIETRGYTF. CDR3 nucleotide sequence: TGTGCCAGCAGTGCCCGGGATATAGAGACGCGAGGCTACACCTTC.